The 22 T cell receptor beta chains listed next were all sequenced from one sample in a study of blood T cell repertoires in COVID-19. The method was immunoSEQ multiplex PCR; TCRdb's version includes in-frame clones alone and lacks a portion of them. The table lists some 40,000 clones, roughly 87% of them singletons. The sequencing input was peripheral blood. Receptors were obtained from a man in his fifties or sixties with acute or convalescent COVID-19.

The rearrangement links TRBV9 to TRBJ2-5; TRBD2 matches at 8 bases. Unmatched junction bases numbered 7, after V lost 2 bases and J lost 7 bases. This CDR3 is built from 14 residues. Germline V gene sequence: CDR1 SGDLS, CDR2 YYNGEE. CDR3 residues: CASSVSGGDGTQYF. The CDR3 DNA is TGTGCCAGCAGCGTTTCCGGGGGGGACGGGACCCAGTACTTC. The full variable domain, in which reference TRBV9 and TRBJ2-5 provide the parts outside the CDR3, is DSGVTQTPKHLITATGQRVTLRCSPRSGDLSVYWYQQSLDQGLQFLIQYYNGEERAKGNILERFSAQQFPDLHSELNLSSLELGDSALYFCASSVSGGDGTQYFGPGTRLLVL.

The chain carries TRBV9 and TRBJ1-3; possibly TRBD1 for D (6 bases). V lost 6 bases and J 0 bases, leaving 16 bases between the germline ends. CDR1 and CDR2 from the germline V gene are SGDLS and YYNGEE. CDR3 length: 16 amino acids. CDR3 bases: TGTGCCAGCAATAGTCAGGGGTTCAGCTCTGGAAACACCATATATTTT. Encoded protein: CASNSQGFSSGNTIYF.

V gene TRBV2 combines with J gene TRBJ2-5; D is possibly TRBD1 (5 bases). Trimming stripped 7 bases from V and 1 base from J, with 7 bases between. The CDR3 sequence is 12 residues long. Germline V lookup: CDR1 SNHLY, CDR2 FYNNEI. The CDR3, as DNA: TGTGCCAGCACGCAGGGCCAAGAGACCCAGTACTTC. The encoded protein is CASTQGQETQYF. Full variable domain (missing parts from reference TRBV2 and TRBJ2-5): EPEVTQTPSHQVTQMGQEVILRCVPISNHLYFYWYRQILGQKVEFLVSFYNNEISEKSEIFDDQFSVERPDGSNFTLKIRSTKLEDSAMYFCASTQGQETQYFGPGTRLLVL.

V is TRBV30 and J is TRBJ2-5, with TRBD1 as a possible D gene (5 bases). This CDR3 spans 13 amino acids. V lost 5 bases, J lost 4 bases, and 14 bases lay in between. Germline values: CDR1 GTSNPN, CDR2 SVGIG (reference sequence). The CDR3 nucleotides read TGTGCCTGGTCATACGACAGAGGAGAGACCCAGTACTTC. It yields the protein CAWSYDRGETQYF.

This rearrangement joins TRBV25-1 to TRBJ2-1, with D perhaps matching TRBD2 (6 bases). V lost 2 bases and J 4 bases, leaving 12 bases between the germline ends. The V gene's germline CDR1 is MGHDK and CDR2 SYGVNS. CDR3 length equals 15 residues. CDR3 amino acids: CASSERRGAYNEQFF. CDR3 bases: TGTGCCAGCAGTGAAAGGAGGGGAGCGTACAATGAGCAGTTCTTC.

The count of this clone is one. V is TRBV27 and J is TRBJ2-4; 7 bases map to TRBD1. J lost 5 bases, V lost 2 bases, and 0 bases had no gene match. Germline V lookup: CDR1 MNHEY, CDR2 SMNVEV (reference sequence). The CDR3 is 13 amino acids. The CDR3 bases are TGTGCCAGCAGTTTACAGGGGGAAAACATTCAGTACTTC. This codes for CASSLQGENIQYF.

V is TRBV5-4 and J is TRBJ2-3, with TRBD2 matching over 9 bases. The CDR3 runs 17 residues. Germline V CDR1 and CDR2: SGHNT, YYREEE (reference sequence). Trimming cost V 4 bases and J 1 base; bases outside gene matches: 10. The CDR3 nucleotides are TGTGCCAGCAGCGTTAGCGGGAGTGGAACCGGCACAGATACGCAGTATTTT. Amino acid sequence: CASSVSGSGTGTDTQYF.

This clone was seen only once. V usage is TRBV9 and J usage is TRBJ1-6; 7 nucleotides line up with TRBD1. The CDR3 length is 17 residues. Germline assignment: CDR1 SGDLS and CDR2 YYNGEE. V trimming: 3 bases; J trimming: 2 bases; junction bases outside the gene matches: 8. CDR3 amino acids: CASSAQGDRTYNSPLHF. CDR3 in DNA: TGTGCCAGCAGCGCTCAGGGGGACAGAACCTATAATTCACCCCTCCACTTT.

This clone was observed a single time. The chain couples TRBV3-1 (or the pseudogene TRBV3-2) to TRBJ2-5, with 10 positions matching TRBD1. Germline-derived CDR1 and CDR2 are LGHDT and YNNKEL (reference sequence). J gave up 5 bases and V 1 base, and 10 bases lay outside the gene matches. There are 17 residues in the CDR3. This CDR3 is CASSQAVPTGGHETQYF. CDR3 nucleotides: TGTGCCAGCAGCCAAGCCGTCCCGACAGGGGGCCATGAGACCCAGTACTTC.

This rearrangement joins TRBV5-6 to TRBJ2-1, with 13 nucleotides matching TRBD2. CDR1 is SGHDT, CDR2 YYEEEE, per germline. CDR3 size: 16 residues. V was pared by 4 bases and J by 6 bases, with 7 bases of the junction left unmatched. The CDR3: CASSPGLAGELNEQFF. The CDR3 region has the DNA TGTGCCAGCAGCCCAGGACTAGCGGGGGAACTCAATGAGCAGTTCTTC.

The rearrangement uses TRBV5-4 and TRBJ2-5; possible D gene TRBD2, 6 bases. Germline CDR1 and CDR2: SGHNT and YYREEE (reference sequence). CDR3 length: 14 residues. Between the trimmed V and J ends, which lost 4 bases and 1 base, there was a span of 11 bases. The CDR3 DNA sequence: TGTGCCAGCAGCGAGACTAGGTCCCAAGAGACCCAGTACTTC. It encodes CASSETRSQETQYF.

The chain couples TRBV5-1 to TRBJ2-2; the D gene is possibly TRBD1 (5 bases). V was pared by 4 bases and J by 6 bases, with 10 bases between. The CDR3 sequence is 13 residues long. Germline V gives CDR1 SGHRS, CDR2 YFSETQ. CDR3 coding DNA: TGCGCCAGCAGCGTCAGGGTATCCGGGGAGCTGTTTTTT. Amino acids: CASSVRVSGELFF.

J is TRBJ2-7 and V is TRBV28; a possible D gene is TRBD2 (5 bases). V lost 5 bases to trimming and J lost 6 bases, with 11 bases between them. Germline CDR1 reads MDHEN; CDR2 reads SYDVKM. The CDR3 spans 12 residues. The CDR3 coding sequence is TGTGCCAGCAGTGGGGTGAGGGCCGAGCAGTACTTC. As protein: CASSGVRAEQYF.

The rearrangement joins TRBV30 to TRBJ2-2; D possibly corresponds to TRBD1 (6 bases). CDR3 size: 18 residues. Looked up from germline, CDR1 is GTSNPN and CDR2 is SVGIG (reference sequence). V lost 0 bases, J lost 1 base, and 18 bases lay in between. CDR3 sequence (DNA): TGTGCCTGGAGTGTACTGGAAGCAGGGGTTGTGAACACCGGGGAGCTGTTTTTT. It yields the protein CAWSVLEAGVVNTGELFF.

The CDR3 nucleotides are TGTGCCAGCAGCTACAAACAGGGTTATAATTCACCCCTCCACTTT. Its protein product is CASSYKQGYNSPLHF. This rearrangement joins TRBV5-4 to TRBJ1-6, with TRBD1 as a possible D gene (6 bases). This CDR3 region has 15 residues. Germline V gives CDR1 SGHNT, CDR2 YYREEE (reference sequence). V was cut by 3 bases and J by 4 bases, with 11 bases left in between.

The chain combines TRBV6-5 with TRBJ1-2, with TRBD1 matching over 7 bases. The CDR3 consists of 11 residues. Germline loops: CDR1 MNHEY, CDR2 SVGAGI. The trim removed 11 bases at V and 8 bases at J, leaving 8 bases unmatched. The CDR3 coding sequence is TGTGCCGCGTCGACAGGGTTGGGCTACACCTTC. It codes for CAASTGLGYTF.

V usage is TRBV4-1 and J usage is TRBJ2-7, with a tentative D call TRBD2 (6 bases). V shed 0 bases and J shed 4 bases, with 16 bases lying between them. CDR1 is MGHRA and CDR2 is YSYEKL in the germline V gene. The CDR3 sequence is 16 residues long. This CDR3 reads CASSQDRLLASYEQYF. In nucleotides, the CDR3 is TGCGCCAGCAGCCAAGATAGGTTGCTAGCGAGTTACGAGCAGTACTTC.

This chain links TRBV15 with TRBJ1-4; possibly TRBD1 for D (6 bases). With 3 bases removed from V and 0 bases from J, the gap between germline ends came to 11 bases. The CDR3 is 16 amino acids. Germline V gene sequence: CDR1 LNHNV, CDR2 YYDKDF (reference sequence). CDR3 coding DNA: TGTGCCACCAGCAGTGACAGGAGATCAACTAATGAAAAACTGTTTTTT. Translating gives CATSSDRRSTNEKLFF.

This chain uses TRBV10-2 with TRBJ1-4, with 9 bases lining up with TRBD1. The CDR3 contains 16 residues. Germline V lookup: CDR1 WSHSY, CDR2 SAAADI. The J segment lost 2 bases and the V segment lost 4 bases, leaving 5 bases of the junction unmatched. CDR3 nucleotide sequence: TGCGCCAGCAGTGGCACAGGGGGCCAGACTAATGAAAAACTGTTTTTT. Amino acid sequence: CASSGTGGQTNEKLFF.

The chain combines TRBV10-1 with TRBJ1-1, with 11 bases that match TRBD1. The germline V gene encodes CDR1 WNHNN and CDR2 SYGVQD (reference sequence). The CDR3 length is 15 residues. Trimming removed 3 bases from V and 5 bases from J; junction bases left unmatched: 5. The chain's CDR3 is CASSDPGTGGTEAFF. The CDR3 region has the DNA TGCGCCAGCAGTGACCCTGGGACAGGGGGGACTGAAGCTTTCTTT.

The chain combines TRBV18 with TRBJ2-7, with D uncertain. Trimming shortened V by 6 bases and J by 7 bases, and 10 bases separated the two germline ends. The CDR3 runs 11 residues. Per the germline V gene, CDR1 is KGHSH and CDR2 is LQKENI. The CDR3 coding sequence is TGTGCCAGCTCCGAGTACGAGGAGCAGTACTTC. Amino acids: CASSEYEEQYF.

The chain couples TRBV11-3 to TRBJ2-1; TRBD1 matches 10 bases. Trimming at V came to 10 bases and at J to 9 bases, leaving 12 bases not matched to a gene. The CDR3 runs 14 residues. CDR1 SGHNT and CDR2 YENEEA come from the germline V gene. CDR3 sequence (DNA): TGTGCCACTGGCGGGGGACAGGGGTCGAGTGAGCAGTTCTTC. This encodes CATGGGQGSSEQFF.